This TCR beta chain stems from a study of beta chain features in type 1 diabetes. For the study at large: Sorted cells from all samples, numbering roughly 100 million, were examined.

Isolated RNA was reverse transcribed in full, so expressed TCRB transcripts were sequenced. The protocol was immunoSEQ multiplex PCR, while the TCRdb copy is restricted to in-frame clones and leaves out a portion. The sample carries 350,000 to 400,000 clones, around 15% recorded once. This receptor was identified in a woman in her late teens or twenties in good health. The sample consisted of naive CD4+ T cells from blood.

The CDR3 sequence: CASSPGQGVHETQYF. The CDR3 DNA is TGTGCCAGCAGCCCTGGACAGGGGGTTCACGAGACCCAGTACTTC. V is TRBV7-9 and J is TRBJ2-5; TRBD1 matches at 10 bases. The V segment lost 5 bases and the J segment 5 bases; nucleotides outside the gene matches: 8. The CDR3 is made up of 15 amino acids. Germline loops: CDR1 SEHNR, CDR2 FQNEAQ (reference sequence).